The 24 T cell receptor beta chains below were found in one sample sequenced in a study of tumor-infiltrating lymphocytes in primary liver carcinoma. Co-extraction of RNA and DNA was performed on about 20-32 mg of unsorted bulk tissue. The researchers produced TCR beta cDNA from approximately 0.45 ug total RNA with a constant-region primer. Investigators got TCR beta libraries out of three nested multiplex PCR rounds, done with slightly modified ARM-PCR. Forward primers for TRBV1-TRBV30 and a C-beta reverse primer served the first two PCR rounds, at roughly 10 cycles each. Via MiXCR, TCRdb re-called the multiplex PCR reads, giving one row per CDR3 protein. The table lists more than 90,000 distinct CDR3 sequences, approximately 70% of them singletons. The sample taken for sequencing was liver tumor tissue from sampling region 2. Subset denoted: tumor region T2, inferior pole. The receptor set was obtained from an older woman with primary liver carcinoma and hepatitis B virus infection.

This chain joins TRBV7-9 and TRBJ1-2; TRBD1 is a possible D gene (6 bases). The CDR3 spans 14 residues. Per germline, CDR1 SEHNR and CDR2 FQNEAQ (reference sequence). The V end lost 2 bases, the J end lost 4 bases, and 11 bases lay between the germline ends. The CDR3 spells CASSLLQGVYGYTF. In DNA, the CDR3 is TGTGCCAGCAGCTTATTACAGGGCGTCTATGGCTACACCTTC.

In the case of this clonotype: This may be a read error, as it is one base from a much larger clone. The chain combines TRBV5-1 with TRBJ2-2; D assignment may be TRBD1 or TRBD2 (6 bases each). The CDR3 contains 16 residues. The germline CDR1 and CDR2 sequences are SGHRS and YFSETQ. Between the trimmed V and J ends, which lost 3 bases and 6 bases, there was a span of 18 bases. The CDR3 DNA reads TGCGCCAGCAGCTGGCCTGGGGGGCCGGACGCCGGGGAGCTGTTTTTT. Protein: CASSWPGGPDAGELFF.

For this clonotype: At one of its ends the junction is not consistent with the germline gene, which may arise from a read error. The chain recombines TRBV29-1 with TRBJ1-5; 9 nucleotides match TRBD1. CDR1 is SQVTM, CDR2 ANQGSEA, per germline. The CDR3 runs to 14 residues. This chain's CDR3 is CSVGGQGNNRPQHF. Written as DNA, the CDR3 is TGTAGCGTTGGGGGACAGGGAAACAATCGGCCCCAGCATTTT.

About this clonotype itself: No conserved phenylalanine or tryptophan ends this CDR3, so it is likely a read error. The CDR3: CASSETSGRYNEQFI. CDR3 bases: TGCGCCAGCAGTGAGACGTCCGGGCGATACAATGAACAGTTCATC. V and J are TRBV10-1 and TRBJ2-1; D ambiguous. Looked up from germline, CDR1 is WNHNN and CDR2 is SYGVQD (reference sequence). This CDR3 is built from 15 residues.

This chain connects TRBV11-2 to TRBJ1-3, with D unresolved. Germline V gives CDR1 SGHAT, CDR2 FQNNGV. The CDR3 spans 15 residues. Trimming left V 0 bases short and J 8 bases short, with 14 bases between. In DNA, the CDR3 is TGTGCCAGCAGCTTAGAACTCATCCTAAGAGACACCATATATTTT. Translated, it gives CASSLELILRDTIYF.

A word on this clonotype: A read error is possible here, since a much larger clone lies one base away. The CDR3 does not close with the conserved phenylalanine or tryptophan, likely indicating a read error. The chain has TRBV28 and TRBJ2-5, with 9 bases aligning to TRBD2. V lost 6 bases to trimming and J lost 2 bases; unmatched junction nucleotides: 10. This CDR3 is 16 amino acids long. Germline lookup yields CDR1 MDHEN and CDR2 SYDVKM. The CDR3 nucleotides read TGTGCCAGCAGCCCGACACTAGCGGGCCAGCAAGAGACCCAGTACTCC. Translating it yields CASSPTLAGQQETQYS.

The chain has TRBV5-4 and TRBJ2-1; maybe TRBD2 (6 bases). The V gene's germline CDR1 is SGHNT and CDR2 YYREEE (reference sequence). The CDR3 consists of 15 residues. V was shortened by 4 bases and J by 8 bases, with 19 bases between the two germline ends. The CDR3 DNA sequence: TGTGCCAGCAGCCCCCCGGGAGTGACGGGCGATGAGCAGTTCTTC. Translating it yields CASSPPGVTGDEQFF.

Concerning this clonotype itself: One end of the junction does not line up with germline, which may come from a read error. The rearrangement links TRBV11-2 to TRBJ2-1; TRBD1 is a possible D gene (5 bases). The CDR3 extends over 13 amino acids. CDR1 and CDR2 (germline): SGHAT, FQNNGV. In DNA form, the CDR3 reads TGTGCCAACAGTGCCTGGGGCTACAATGAGCACTTCTTC. Encoded protein: CANSAWGYNEHFF.

As regards this clonotype: Likely a read error: the CDR3 ends without its conserved phenylalanine or tryptophan. J is TRBJ2-1 and V is TRBV11-3; possible D gene TRBD2, 6 bases. V was shortened by 11 bases and J by 3 bases, with 14 bases between the two germline ends. CDR1 SGHNT and CDR2 YENEEA come from the germline V gene. The CDR3 loop spans 13 amino acids. For the CDR3, the DNA is TGTGCCGGCGGTGCCGGGGGCTACAATGAGCAGTTCATC. Residues: CAGGAGGYNEQFI.

The chain is built from TRBV12-5 and TRBJ2-7; a weak D match, TRBD1 (6 bases). CDR1 LGHNT and CDR2 FRNRAP come from the germline V gene. V was clipped by 1 base and J by 6 bases, with 22 bases between them. The CDR3 loop spans 17 amino acids. The CDR3 bases are TGTGCTAGTGGTTTGGCCACACCCGGGACAATCTGTTTCGAGCAGTACTTC. As protein: CASGLATPGTICFEQYF.

Remarks on this clonotype: A read error may account for a junction end that differs from germline. This chain connects TRBV11-2 to TRBJ2-3, with D possibly being TRBD2 (6 bases). The CDR3 covers 17 residues. Per germline, CDR1 SGHAT and CDR2 FQNNGV. CDR3 coding DNA: TGTGCTAGCAGCTTAGGGACTCGAAGGGAAGACACAGATACGCAGTATTTT. Protein product: CASSLGTRREDTDTQYF. Filled out from reference TRBV11-2 and TRBJ2-3, the complete variable domain reads EAGVAQSPRYKIIEKRQSVAFWCNPISGHATLYWYQQILGQGPKLLIQFQNNGVVDDSQLPKDRFSAERLKGVDSTLKIQPAKLEDSAVYLCASSLGTRREDTDTQYFGPGTRLTVL.

The chain has TRBV6-5 and TRBJ1-2; D not resolved. Trimming removed 2 bases at V and 2 bases at J, with 15 bases between. Germline lookup yields CDR1 MNHEY and CDR2 SVGAGI. The CDR3 runs to 16 residues. CDR3 residues: CASSYPFGCRNYGYTF. The CDR3 nucleotides are TGTGCCAGCAGTTACCCTTTCGGATGCAGGAACTATGGCTACACCTTC.

This sequence joins TRBV16 and TRBJ1-3; possible D gene TRBD1, 5 bases. CDR3 length: 14 residues. Germline V gene data show CDR1 as KGHSY and CDR2 as FQNENV. Trimming stripped 5 bases from V and 3 bases from J, with 11 bases between. DNA of the CDR3: TGTGCCAGCAGCGGGACGGCAGATGGAAACACCATATATTTT. Its translation: CASSGTADGNTIYF.

A remark on this clonotype: It may be a read error: a sequence one base away is much more abundant. This chain links TRBV13 with TRBJ1-2, with D unresolved. The CDR3 totals 13 residues. V was trimmed by 8 bases and J by 8 bases, leaving 18 bases between them. Germline-derived CDR1 and CDR2 are PRHDT and FYEKMQ (reference sequence). CDR3 amino acids: CASGGRLGYGYTF. The CDR3 DNA reads as TGTGCCAGCGGCGGACGCCTAGGTTACGGCTACACCTTC. The entire variable domain, with the rest obtained from reference TRBV13 and TRBJ1-2, is as follows: AAGVIQSPRHLIKEKRETATLKCYPIPRHDTVYWYQQGPGQDPQFLISFYEKMQSDKGSIPDRFSAQQFSDYHSELNMSSLELGDSALYFCASGGRLGYGYTFGSGTRLTVV.

This clonotype was counted many times. The V and J genes are TRBV5-1 and TRBJ1-2; D ambiguous. The CDR3 sequence is 13 residues long. Germline V gene sequence: CDR1 SGHRS, CDR2 YFSETQ. Trimming took 7 bases from V and 2 from J, leaving 12 bases between them. Here the CDR3 DNA reads TGCGCCAGCCGGATGTCGGGGAACTATGGCTACACCTTC. This gives the protein CASRMSGNYGYTF.

Comments on this clonotype: At one boundary the junction diverges from the germline segment, which might be a read error. The V gene is TRBV28, the J gene TRBJ1-2; no firm D call. Per germline, CDR1 MDHEN and CDR2 SYDVKM. The CDR3 has 13 residues. The CDR3 is CANSLLWGDGYTF. The CDR3 coding sequence is TGTGCCAACAGTTTATTGTGGGGTGATGGCTACACCTTC.

About this clonotype itself: The conserved final phenylalanine or tryptophan is absent from the CDR3, which likely points to a read error. The chain couples TRBV11-2 to TRBJ1-6; D not resolved. The V gene lost 9 bases and the J gene lost 6 bases, with 12 bases spanning the gap. The length of the CDR3 is 13 residues. The V gene's germline CDR1 is SGHAT and CDR2 FQNNGV. CDR3 sequence: CARSLTSNSPLHL. The CDR3 coding sequence is TGTGCCAGGAGCCTAACATCTAATTCACCCCTCCACTTA.

The V and J genes are TRBV11-2 and TRBJ2-7, with D perhaps being TRBD1 or TRBD2 (9 bases each). V lost 7 bases, J lost 8 bases, and 21 bases lay in between. Looked up from germline, CDR1 is SGHAT and CDR2 is FQNNGV. There are 14 residues in the CDR3. The DNA for the CDR3 is TGTGCCAGCACCTTGCTAGCGGGACAGGGCCAGCAGTACTTC. It is translated as CASTLLAGQGQQYF.

Concerning this clonotype itself: It may be a read error: a sequence one base away is much more abundant. J is TRBJ2-3 and V is TRBV12-5, with TRBD2 as a possible D gene (5 bases). The V gene lost 3 bases and the J gene lost 6 bases, with 19 bases spanning the gap. In germline, CDR1 is LGHNT, CDR2 FRNRAP. The CDR3 contains 16 residues. Written as DNA, the CDR3 is TGTGCTAGTGGTTTAGTTAGCGCAACCCACGCGGATACGCAGTATTTT. Its translation is CASGLVSATHADTQYF.

On this clonotype itself: Germline is not matched at one junction end, which may reflect a read error. CDR3 in amino acids: CASSEGVSQPRHF. Written as DNA, the CDR3 is TGTGCCAGTAGTGAAGGAGTAAGTCAGCCCCGGCACTTT. The gene calls are TRBV6-1 and TRBJ1-5; D gene ambiguous. The germline CDR1 and CDR2 sequences are MNHNS and SASEGT. CDR3 length: 13 amino acids.

This clonotype was counted ten times or more. The V call is TRBV10-3, the J call TRBJ1-2; D is possibly TRBD1 (6 bases). Per the germline V gene, CDR1 is ENHRY and CDR2 is SYGVKD. The V end lost 0 bases, the J end lost 3 bases, and 23 bases lay between the germline ends. The CDR3 extends over 19 amino acids. CDR3 DNA sequence: TGTGCCATCAGTGAGTCGGGTCTAGGTGGGACATCGGCCCACTATGGCTACACCTTC. It specifies CAISESGLGGTSAHYGYTF.

The chain combines TRBV29-1 with TRBJ2-5, with D perhaps given as TRBD1 or TRBD2 (6 bases each). Germline V CDR1 and CDR2: SQVTM, ANQGSEA. Between the trimmed V and J ends, which lost 4 bases and 9 bases, there was a span of 18 bases. This CDR3 is 13 amino acids long. The CDR3 protein is CSVARDIQGAQYF. The CDR3 DNA is TGCAGCGTTGCGCGGGACATCCAAGGGGCCCAGTACTTC.

In regard to this clonotype: A much larger clone differs from this one at a single base, so this may be a read error. Written as DNA, the CDR3 is TGCGCCACCACGCGGGGTGACAATGAGCGGTTCTTC. Protein: CATTRGDNERFF. The rearrangement joins TRBV5-1 to TRBJ2-1, with D perhaps TRBD2 (6 bases). In germline, CDR1 is SGHRS, CDR2 YFSETQ. This CDR3 comprises 12 residues.

Remarks on this clonotype: This clone may be a read error of a much larger clone one base away. The rearrangement uses TRBV5-4 and TRBJ2-3; 9 bases line up with TRBD2. Unmatched junction bases numbered 5, after V lost 3 bases and J lost 3 bases. Germline assignment: CDR1 SGHNT and CDR2 YYREEE (reference sequence). The CDR3 runs 15 residues. CDR3 coding DNA: TGTGCCAGCAGCTGCGGGAGGGCCGGAACAGATACGCAGTATTTT. This gives the protein CASSCGRAGTDTQYF.